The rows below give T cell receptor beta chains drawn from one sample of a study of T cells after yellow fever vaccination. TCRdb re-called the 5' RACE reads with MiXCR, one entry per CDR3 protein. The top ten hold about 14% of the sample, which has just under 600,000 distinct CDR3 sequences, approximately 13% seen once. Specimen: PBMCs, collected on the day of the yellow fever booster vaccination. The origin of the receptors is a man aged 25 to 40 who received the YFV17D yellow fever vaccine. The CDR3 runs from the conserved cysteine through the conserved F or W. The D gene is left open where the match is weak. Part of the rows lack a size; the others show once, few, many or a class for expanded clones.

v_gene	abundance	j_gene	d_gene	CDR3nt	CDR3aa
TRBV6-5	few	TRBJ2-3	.	TGTGCCAGCAGTTTACGGGACGCCGCCACAGATACGCAGTATTTT	CASSLRDAATDTQYF
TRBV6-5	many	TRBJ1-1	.	TGTGCCAGCAGTTACCAGTACAGGAACACTGAAGCTTTCTTT	CASSYQYRNTEAFF
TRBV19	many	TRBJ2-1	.	TGTGCCAGTAGTATGGTGGGGAACAGGGCCCACAATGAGCAGTTCTTC	CASSMVGNRAHNEQFF
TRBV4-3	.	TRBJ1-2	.	TGCGCCAGCAGCCAAGGCAGTCTCGGCTACACCTTC	CASSQGSLGYTF
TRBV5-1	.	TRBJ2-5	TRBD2	TGCGCCAGCACTAGGGAGACTAGCGGGAGTGAGACCCAGTACTTC	CASTRETSGSETQYF
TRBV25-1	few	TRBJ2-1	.	TGTGCCAGCAGGAAAGGGTCAGGCCCTTCCTACAATGAGCAGTTCTTC	CASRKGSGPSYNEQFF
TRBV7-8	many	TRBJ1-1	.	TGTGCCAGCAGCTTGACGGGAGGGGACACTGAAGCTTTCTTT	CASSLTGGDTEAFF
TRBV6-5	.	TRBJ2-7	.	TGTGCCAGCAGTTACGGAGCGACGGGATACGAGCAGTACTTC	CASSYGATGYEQYF
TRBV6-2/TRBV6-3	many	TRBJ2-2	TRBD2	TGTGCCAGCAGTCTAGCGGGAGCCGCCGGGGAGCTGTTTTTT	CASSLAGAAGELFF
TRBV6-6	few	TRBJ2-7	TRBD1	TGTGCCAGCAGTGGAGACAGGGTACACGAGCAGTACTTC	CASSGDRVHEQYF
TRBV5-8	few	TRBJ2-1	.	TGTGCCAGCAGCTTGGGGGTGCACTCCTACAATGAGCAGTTCTTC	CASSLGVHSYNEQFF
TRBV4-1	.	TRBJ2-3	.	TGCGCCAGCAGCCAAGATTATCAGATCCGCACAGATACGCAGTATTTT	CASSQDYQIRTDTQYF
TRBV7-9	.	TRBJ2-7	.	TGTGCCAGCAGCTTAGATAGTCGGCCCTACGAGCAGTACTTC	CASSLDSRPYEQYF
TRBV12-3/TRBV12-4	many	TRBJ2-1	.	TGTGCCAGCAGTTTCGACAATGAGCAGTTCTTC	CASSFDNEQFF
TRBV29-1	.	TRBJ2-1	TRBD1	TGCAGCGTTCGGGATGACAGGGGGGACAATGAGCAGTTCTTC	CSVRDDRGDNEQFF
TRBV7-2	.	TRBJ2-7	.	TGTGCCAGCAGCTTATCCGAGAACTTCTACGAGCAGTACTTC	CASSLSENFYEQYF
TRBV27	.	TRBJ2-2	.	TGTGCCAGCAGTAGACAGCACGCCGGGGAGCTGTTTTTT	CASSRQHAGELFF
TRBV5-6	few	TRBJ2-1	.	TGTGCCAGCAGCTTGGGGCTGCAAGCTTACAATGAGCAGTTCTTC	CASSLGLQAYNEQFF
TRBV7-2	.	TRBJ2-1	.	TGTGCCAGCAGCATTCAGGGGTATTCCTACAATGAGCAGTTCTTC	CASSIQGYSYNEQFF
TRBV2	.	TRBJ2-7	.	TGTGCCAGCACACGTGGACAATCCTACGAGCAGTACTTC	CASTRGQSYEQYF
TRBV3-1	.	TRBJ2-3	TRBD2	TGTGCCAGCACACGAGGGACTAGTCGAGATACGCAGTATTTT	CASTRGTSRDTQYF
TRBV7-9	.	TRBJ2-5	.	TGTGCCAGCAGCTCCCAGGCGGGGGCAACTCAAGAGACCCAGTACTTC	CASSSQAGATQETQYF
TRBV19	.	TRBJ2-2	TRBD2	TGTGCCAGTAGGCAAGGACTAGCGCAAGGCGGGGAGCTGTTTTTT	CASRQGLAQGGELFF
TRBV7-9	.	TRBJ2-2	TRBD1	TGTGCCAGCAGCCTTGGACAGGGGGAGCCCGGGGAGCTGTTTTTT	CASSLGQGEPGELFF
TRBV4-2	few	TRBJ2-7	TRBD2	TGTGCCAGCAGCCGGACTACTAGCGGGAACACCTACGAGCAGTACTTC	CASSRTTSGNTYEQYF
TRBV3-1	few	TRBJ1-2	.	TGTGCCAGCAGCCGAAGACAGTTCTATGGCTACACCTTC	CASSRRQFYGYTF
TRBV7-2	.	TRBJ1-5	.	TGTGCCAGCAGCCCTATGACAGCCAATCAGCCCCAGCATTTT	CASSPMTANQPQHF
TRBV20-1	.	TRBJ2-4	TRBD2	TGCAGTGCGAAGGGGCTAGCGGGAGAGGCCAAAAACATTCAGTACTTC	CSAKGLAGEAKNIQYF
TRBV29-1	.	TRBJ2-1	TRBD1	TGCAGCGTTGAACGATGGGACAGACGCTACAATGAGCAGTTCTTC	CSVERWDRRYNEQFF
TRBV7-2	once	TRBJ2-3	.	TGTGCCAGCAGTAGGCACGAGCGGATAGGGCCAGATACGCAGTATTTT	CASSRHERIGPDTQYF
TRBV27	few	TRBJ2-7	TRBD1	TGTGCCAGCAGTGCGCGGGACAGGGTCTACGAGCAGTACTTC	CASSARDRVYEQYF
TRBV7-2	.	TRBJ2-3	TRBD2	TGTGCCAGCAGCTTAGGACTAGCGGTCGCTAGCACAGATACGCAGTATTTT	CASSLGLAVASTDTQYF
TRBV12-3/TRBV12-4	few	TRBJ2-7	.	TGTGCCAGCAGTTTACCCCGGACAGCATTATTTCTCCGCTATCCCTTC	CASSLPRTALFLRYPF
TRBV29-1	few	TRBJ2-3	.	TGCAGCGTTGAAGATCCGGGTAAAGATACGCAGTATTTT	CSVEDPGKDTQYF
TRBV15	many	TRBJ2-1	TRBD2	TGTGCCACCAGCCCGCACCCTAGCGGGAGACCCCCCAATGAGCAGTTCTTC	CATSPHPSGRPPNEQFF
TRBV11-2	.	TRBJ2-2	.	TGTGCCAGCATCCTCAGGAGGAACACCGGGGAGCTGTTTTTT	CASILRRNTGELFF
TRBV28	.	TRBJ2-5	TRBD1	TGTGCCAGCAGTGGGACAGGGACTGATCAAGAGACCCAGTACTTC	CASSGTGTDQETQYF
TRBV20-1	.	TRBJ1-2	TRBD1	TGCAGTGCCAGCTTGACAGGGCCTAACTATGGCTACACCTTC	CSASLTGPNYGYTF
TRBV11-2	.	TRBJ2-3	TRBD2	TGTGCCAGCAGCTTAGATCACGTAAAGCTCTATTATTCCCAGCGGGAGGGCAGGGATACGCAGTATTTT	CASSLDHVKLYYSQREGRDTQYF
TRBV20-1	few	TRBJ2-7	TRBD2	TGCAGTGCTGGCGGGAGGGGATACGAGCAGTACTTC	CSAGGRGYEQYF
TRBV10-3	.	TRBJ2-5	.	TGTGCCATCAGTGATGGCGCCAGGGTTGTGACCCAGTACTTC	CAISDGARVVTQYF
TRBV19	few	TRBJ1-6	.	TGTGCAGGAGGCTCGCGAGGATCACCCCTCCACTTT	CAGGSRGSPLHF
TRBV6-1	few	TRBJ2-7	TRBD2	TGTGCCAGCAGTCTAGCGGGAGGGCCGAAGGAGCAGTACTTC	CASSLAGGPKEQYF
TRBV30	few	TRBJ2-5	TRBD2	TGTGCCTGCCTCCTCAGGACTAGCGTTGGGACCCAGTACTTC	CACLLRTSVGTQYF
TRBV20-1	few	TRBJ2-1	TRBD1	TGCAGTGCTACACCCCCGGGACAGGGGTTGAATGAGCAGTTCTTC	CSATPPGQGLNEQFF
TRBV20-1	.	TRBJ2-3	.	TGCAGTGCCCAAAGCGGCGCCAGCACAGATACGCAGTATTTT	CSAQSGASTDTQYF
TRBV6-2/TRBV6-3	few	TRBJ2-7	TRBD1	TGTGCCAGCAGTTACTCGAACTCAGGACAGGGCGAGCAGTACTTC	CASSYSNSGQGEQYF
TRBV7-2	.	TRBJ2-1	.	TGTGCCAGCATCCTGACTAGTTTAATCTCCAATGAGCAGTTCTTC	CASILTSLISNEQFF
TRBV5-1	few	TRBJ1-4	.	TGCGCCAGCAGCTTGGGATCAGGGCATAATGAAAAACTGTTTTTT	CASSLGSGHNEKLFF